Included here is one T cell receptor beta chain sequence, with context. Antigen specificity is unknown. The entry originates in a study of T cells expressing NK-cell markers. Study at large: Sorted T-cell subsets CD3+CD56+NKG2C+, CD3+CD56+NKG2C- and CD3+CD56-NKG2C+ were TCR beta-sequenced. Findings and caveats of the study: Dominant NKG2C+ clonotypes were found to form roughly 1.0-7.0% of CD8+ T cells in several donors. Where a few donors were concerned, these clonotypes also led the CD3+CD56-NKG2C+ fraction.

Template switching by 5'RACE with UMIs generated the TCR beta cDNA. TCRdb reanalyzed the 5' RACE reads and collapses them to one entry per CDR3 protein, without DNA. The sample spans 150,000 or so distinct CDR3 sequences; the ten largest clones claim 37%. Germline-derived CDR1 and CDR2 are MNHEY and SVGAGI. The CDR3 has 17 amino acids. The receptor was isolated from a woman aged 45-65 years in good health. The chain is built from TRBV6-5 and TRBJ2-2; there is no DNA to check the TCRdb D call of TRBD2. Sequencing used blood T cells: a sorted CD56 or NKG2C T cell subset, CD4+ or CD8+ T cells, or bulk PBMC T cells (not recorded which). This CDR3 is CASSYSWDSANTGELFF.